Listed below are T cell receptor beta chains from one sample, sequenced in a study of blood T cell repertoires in COVID-19. Sequenced by immunoSEQ multiplex PCR; TCRdb stores in-frame clones only, minus some. Here the sample spans about 290,000 clones, approximately 91% being singletons. The sample taken for sequencing was peripheral blood. Every receptor here comes from a woman aged 40 to 50 who had recovered from COVID-19. The CDR3 runs from the conserved cysteine through the conserved F or W. A D gene is named only where the DNA matches it firmly. Not every row has a clone size; where given, it reads once, few, many or a size class.

TRBV29-1	NA	NA	TRBJ2-5	CSAKTAQEGQETQYF	TGCAGCGCCAAAACGGCCCAGGAGGGGCAAGAGACCCAGTACTTC
TRBV27	NA	NA	TRBJ2-1	CASSLSGLNEQFF	TGTGCCAGCAGTTTATCGGGCCTCAATGAGCAGTTCTTC
TRBV4-1	NA	TRBD1	TRBJ2-7	CASSQTDRDSYEQYF	TGCGCCAGCAGCCAAACCGACAGGGACTCCTACGAGCAGTACTTC
TRBV9	NA	TRBD2	TRBJ2-1	CASSAKEGTRGFPEQFF	TGTGCCAGCAGCGCTAAGGAGGGGACTAGAGGTTTCCCTGAGCAGTTCTTC
TRBV5-5	NA	TRBD2	TRBJ2-2	CASSFTSGASGELFF	TGTGCCAGCAGCTTTACTAGCGGGGCGTCCGGGGAGCTGTTTTTT
TRBV7-6	once	TRBD2	TRBJ2-5	CASSLNSPSGSPGTQYF	TGTGCCAGCAGCTTAAATAGTCCTAGCGGGAGCCCAGGGACCCAGTACTTC
TRBV27	once	TRBD2	TRBJ2-1	CASKGAGGNYNEQFF	TGTGCCAGCAAGGGAGCGGGAGGGAATTACAATGAGCAGTTCTTC
TRBV5-1	once	TRBD1	TRBJ2-7	CASSTTGGPYEQYF	TGCGCCAGCAGCACGACAGGGGGTCCTTACGAGCAGTACTTC
TRBV5-4	NA	NA	TRBJ1-4	CASSLGGSLNEKLFF	TGTGCCAGCAGCTTGGGGGGCAGTCTTAATGAAAAACTGTTTTTT
TRBV30	few	NA	TRBJ1-6	CAWAGSFNSPLHF	TGTGCCTGGGCTGGTAGTTTTAATTCACCCCTCCACTTT
TRBV7-8	NA	TRBD2	TRBJ2-2	CASSLVVDSGRGNTGELFF	TGTGCCAGCAGCTTAGTCGTTGATAGCGGGAGGGGGAACACCGGGGAGCTGTTTTTT
TRBV18	NA	NA	TRBJ1-6	CASSPGASSYNSPLHF	TGTGCCAGCTCACCAGGAGCTAGCTCCTATAATTCACCCCTCCACTTT
TRBV29-1	NA	TRBD1	TRBJ1-1	CSGRQGLSDTEAFF	TGCAGCGGCAGACAGGGTTTGTCCGACACTGAAGCTTTCTTT
TRBV9	NA	TRBD1	TRBJ1-4	CASSEDQGAVEKLFF	TGTGCCAGCAGCGAGGATCAGGGGGCGGTTGAAAAACTGTTTTTT
TRBV28	NA	NA	TRBJ1-2	CATRGGRGYGYTF	TGTGCCACCCGGGGGGGACGGGGCTATGGCTACACCTTC
TRBV24-1	NA	TRBD1	TRBJ2-5	CATSDSAGTASETQYF	TGTGCCACCAGTGATTCAGCCGGGACAGCCTCCGAGACCCAGTACTTC
TRBV3-1/TRBV3-2	NA	NA	TRBJ2-3	CASSQAVSSTDTQYF	TGTGCCAGCAGCCAAGCCGTTTCTAGCACAGATACGCAGTATTTT
TRBV4-1	once	TRBD2	TRBJ2-2	CASSQVLGLAGGHAGELFF	TGCGCCAGCAGCCAAGTCCTGGGACTAGCGGGAGGCCACGCCGGGGAGCTGTTTTTT
TRBV27	NA	NA	TRBJ1-4	CASSFTAGLNEKLFF	TGTGCCAGCAGTTTCACGGCAGGCCTGAATGAAAAACTGTTTTTT
TRBV19	few	NA	TRBJ1-6	CASQGSYNSPLHF	TGTGCCTCACAGGGATCCTATAATTCACCCCTCCACTTT
TRBV5-8	NA	TRBD2	TRBJ2-3	CASSLGTSGTDTQYF	TGTGCCAGCAGCTTGGGGACTAGCGGCACAGATACGCAGTATTTT
TRBV27	NA	TRBD1	TRBJ1-5	CASSRQGRLPQHF	TGTGCCAGCAGCAGACAGGGACGGTTGCCCCAGCATTTT
TRBV2	NA	TRBD1	TRBJ1-1	CASSDLGQADTEAFF	TGTGCCAGCAGTGACTTGGGACAGGCCGACACTGAAGCTTTCTTT
TRBV27	NA	TRBD1	TRBJ1-4	CASSSRTGPNEKLFF	TGTGCCAGCAGTTCCCGGACAGGGCCTAATGAAAAACTGTTTTTT
TRBV19	NA	NA	TRBJ1-1	CASSSRGRNTEAFF	TGTGCCAGTAGTAGCCGTGGCCGGAACACTGAAGCTTTCTTT
TRBV3-1/TRBV3-2	NA	TRBD2	TRBJ2-3	CASSQAGVTTDTQYF	TGTGCCAGCAGCCAGGCGGGAGTTACGACAGATACGCAGTATTTT
TRBV7-9	NA	TRBD1	TRBJ1-6	CASSAQGAAGNSPLHF	TGTGCCAGCAGCGCCCAGGGGGCAGCCGGTAATTCACCCCTCCACTTT
TRBV18	NA	NA	TRBJ1-2	CASSPNVRDYGYTF	TGTGCCAGCTCACCCAACGTCAGGGACTATGGCTACACCTTC
TRBV2	NA	TRBD2	TRBJ2-3	CASSVGLALSTDTQYF	TGTGCCAGCAGTGTGGGACTAGCCCTTAGCACAGATACGCAGTATTTT
TRBV11-2	NA	NA	TRBJ2-7	CASSLNNSPYEQYF	TGTGCCAGCAGCTTGAATAACAGTCCCTACGAGCAGTACTTC
TRBV10-2	NA	NA	TRBJ2-7	CASTYRSSYEQYF	TGCGCCAGCACCTACCGAAGCTCCTACGAGCAGTACTTC
TRBV24-1	NA	TRBD2	TRBJ2-3	CATSDWGTSGSWTDTQYF	TGTGCCACCAGTGATTGGGGGACTAGCGGGAGTTGGACAGATACGCAGTATTTT
TRBV24-1	once	TRBD2	TRBJ2-1	CATSDSAGDYEQFF	TGTGCCACCAGTGATTCGGCGGGGGACTATGAGCAGTTCTTC